Presented here are 5 T cell receptor beta chains from one specimen sequenced in a study of blood T cell repertoires in COVID-19. TCRdb's copy holds only in-frame clones and misses some; the assay was immunoSEQ multiplex PCR. Among about 60,000 clones listed, over 60% were seen once. The sample was peripheral blood. The receptors shown here come from a woman in her sixties or seventies with COVID-19, enrolled during active disease.

This chain links TRBV4-2 with TRBJ1-6; TRBD1 aligns across 10 bases. Unmatched junction bases numbered 4, after V lost 1 base and J lost 7 bases. The germline V gene encodes CDR1 LGHNA and CDR2 YNFKEQ. The CDR3 sequence is 16 residues long. CDR3 protein: CASSQGTGGRNSPLHF. CDR3 bases: TGTGCCAGCAGCCAAGGGACAGGGGGTAGAAATTCACCCCTCCACTTT.

This rearrangement joins TRBV2 to TRBJ2-1; 14 nucleotides agree with TRBD2. V shed 4 bases and J 8 bases; nucleotides not matched to a gene: 4. The germline V gene has CDR1 SNHLY and CDR2 FYNNEI. There are 15 residues in the CDR3. This CDR3 reads CASSGGLAGDDEQFF. In nucleotides, the CDR3 is TGTGCCAGCAGTGGGGGACTAGCGGGAGACGATGAGCAGTTCTTC. The whole variable domain, filled in from reference TRBV2 and TRBJ2-1, reads EPEVTQTPSHQVTQMGQEVILRCVPISNHLYFYWYRQILGQKVEFLVSFYNNEISEKSEIFDDQFSVERPDGSNFTLKIRSTKLEDSAMYFCASSGGLAGDDEQFFGPGTRLTVL.

This clone was detected only once. This specimen includes other DNA sequences encoding the same CDR3. This rearrangement joins TRBV19 to TRBJ1-1, with a weak D call TRBD1 (6 bases). V was cut by 5 bases and J by 2 bases, with 9 bases left in between. The CDR3 is 13 amino acids. Per the germline V gene, CDR1 is LNHDA and CDR2 is SQIVND (reference sequence). The CDR3 sequence: CASSRGANTEAFF. CDR3 DNA: TGTGCCAGTAGTCGGGGGGCCAACACTGAAGCTTTCTTT.

This clone was counted once. The chain links TRBV24-1 to TRBJ2-3; 12 bases map to TRBD2. The CDR3 is made up of 14 amino acids. In germline, CDR1 is KGHDR, CDR2 SFDVKD. Losses at the gene ends were 9 bases for V and 5 bases for J; bases not matched to a gene: 5. CDR3 loop: CATSTTSGGDTQYF. The CDR3 DNA reads as TGTGCCACCTCGACGACTAGCGGGGGAGATACGCAGTATTTT.

This chain joins TRBV27 and TRBJ1-2; D is possibly TRBD1 (5 bases). The CDR3 extends over 13 amino acids. The V and J ends lost 6 bases and 4 bases respectively, with 12 bases between them. CDR1 is MNHEY and CDR2 is SMNVEV in the germline V gene (reference sequence). The chain's CDR3 is CASRRGLSYGYTF. The CDR3 coding sequence is TGTGCCAGCAGACGGGGACTGAGCTATGGCTACACCTTC.